This entry features one T cell receptor (beta chain) sequence. Antigen specificity is unknown. Nominally healthy donors provided the samples, though records likely missed some immune exposures. These data belong to a study of cytomegalovirus exposure and HLA in healthy donors. Study results and limitations: According to an earlier analysis, most TCR beta V segments yielded productive rearrangements about 87% or about 30% of the time.

The CDR3 contains 14 residues. This PCR relied on a set of 60 Vbeta primers and 13 Jbeta primers. Some clones are missing from TCRdb's copy, which holds only in-frame ones; the method was immunoSEQ multiplex PCR. The sample carries about 59,000 clones, more than 70% recorded once. This TCR derives from a man under 40 in good health and CMV-seropositive. J is TRBJ2-5 and V is TRBV21-1; TRBD1 is taken as the D call from the table, unchecked against the DNA. TRBV21-1 is noted as a pseudogene. Specimen: PBMCs. CDR3 protein: CASGRRDSCYSQYF. The DNA of the CDR3 is TGTGCCAGCGGCCGCCGGGACAGCTGTTATTCCCAGTACTTC.